This T cell receptor (beta chain) was recovered during a study of blood T cells in healthy people across ages. This clonotype showed up many times. One junction end disagrees with the germline gene, perhaps due to a read error. The second PCR ran about 6 to 11 cycles with a sample-barcoded 5' primer and J-beta primers. Each cDNA molecule, via a template-switch adaptor with 12 random nucleotides, was tagged. Via MiXCR, TCRdb re-called the 5' RACE reads, giving one row per CDR3 protein. The data hold over 1,300,000 distinct CDR3 sequences, with approximately 63% observed a single time. The CDR3 is 14 residues long. The germline gives CDR1 SGHRS, CDR2 YFSETQ.

The chain carries TRBV5-1 and TRBJ2-1; 7 bases line up with TRBD2. Sequencing input: blood. The TCR was taken from a man aged 18-30 years in good health. CDR3 amino acids: CASSLAGSYNEQFF. CDR3 sequence (DNA): TGTGCCAGCAGTTTAGCGGGCTCCTACAATGAGCAGTTCTTC. Drawing the rest from reference TRBV5-1 and TRBJ2-1, the complete variable domain is KAGVTQTPRYLIKTRGQQVTLSCSPISGHRSVSWYQQTPGQGLQFLFEYFSETQRNKGNFPGRFSGRQFSNSRSEMNVSTLELGDSALYLCASSLAGSYNEQFFGPGTRLTVL.